This TCR beta chain was sequenced in a study of CD8 T cells in Susac syndrome. General observations from the study: Susac syndrome CD4+ T cell repertoires showed no clonal expansion. The study recognized that its TCR sequencing and HLA analysis covered a relatively small number of individuals.

Negative isolation was used for CD8+ and CD4+ T cells and FACS enrichment for TEMRA cells. In the case of this clonotype: No antigen is known for it.

Trimming removed 0 bases from V and 7 bases from J, with 9 bases in between. The CDR3 runs to 14 residues. Germline CDR1 and CDR2: MGHRA and YSYEKL. Random hexamers were used to reverse transcribe the RNA input (about 0.45 to 1 ug). TCRdb reprocessed the immunoSEQ multiplex PCR reads with MiXCR, giving one entry per CDR3 protein. This sample has roughly 220,000 distinct CDR3 sequences; about 94% occur once, and the top ten carry approximately 0.15%. This clonotype was sampled from a human donor with Susac syndrome. The chain is built from TRBV4-1 and TRBJ2-2; maybe TRBD1 (6 bases). The sequenced sample was CD4+ T cells from PBMCs. The CDR3 DNA sequence: TGCGCCAGCAGCCAAGATGACAGGAGCGGGGAGCTGTTTTTT. The encoded protein is CASSQDDRSGELFF.